This TCR beta chain was profiled in a study of blood T cell repertoires in COVID-19. Sequenced by immunoSEQ multiplex PCR; TCRdb stores in-frame clones only, minus some. The sample contains around 200,000 clones, roughly nine tenths of which appear only once. The junction had 5 bases not matched to a gene; V was cut back by 3 bases and J by 2 bases. The CDR3 is 14 amino acids. Germline V gives CDR1 SGHRS, CDR2 YFSETQ. This chain joins TRBV5-1 and TRBJ2-7; 7 nucleotides match TRBD1. Sequenced sample: peripheral blood. The receptor was derived from a man aged 40-55 years with acute or convalescent COVID-19. CDR3 in amino acids: CASSYRQGAYEQYF. In nucleotides, the CDR3 is TGCGCCAGCAGCTACCGACAGGGAGCCTACGAGCAGTACTTC.